There are many counts of the clone carrying this T cell receptor beta chain. Antigen unknown. RNA transcripts were the template for amplifying TCR beta CDR3 regions. In the first-round RT-PCR of the TCR CDR3, the HTBI primer set was used. Using its own MiXCR run on the multiplex PCR reads, TCRdb lists one record per CDR3 protein. Seen here are around 110,000 distinct CDR3 sequences, 16% observed once, and the top ten hold about 40%. These data originate in a study of T cells in Graves' hyperthyroidism and ophthalmopathy. Study context: Peripheral blood draws took place at initial diagnosis, ahead of any treatment. Study-level results: Within blood appeared most thyroid clonotypes that had expanded above 0.001.

Sequencing was performed on blood. The source of this sequence is a woman in her forties or fifties with Graves' hyperthyroidism.

CDR3 nucleotides: TGTGCCAGCAGACGACCAGGTGACAACTATGGCTACACCTTC. Its protein is CASRRPGDNYGYTF. The rearrangement joins TRBV12-3 or TRBV12-4 to TRBJ1-2; D gene unclear. Trimming took 6 bases from V and 2 from J, leaving 13 bases between them. The CDR3 is made up of 14 amino acids.